This T cell receptor (beta chain) is drawn from a study of T cells after yellow fever vaccination. The CDR3 is 16 residues long. V dropped 3 bases and J dropped 10 bases, with 22 bases sitting between them. CDR1 is SEHNR and CDR2 is FQNEAQ in the germline V gene (reference sequence). TCRdb processed the 5' RACE reads anew with MiXCR; each CDR3 protein has one entry. Of about 320,000 distinct CDR3 sequences listed, around 7.3% were seen once; the top ten hold roughly a sixth. The V call is TRBV7-9, the J call TRBJ2-1, with D possibly being TRBD1 or TRBD2 (5 bases each). The sequence was collected from a man aged 18 to 30 who received the YFV17D yellow fever vaccine. The sample consisted of PBMCs, taken about 41 days after the first yellow fever vaccination. The CDR3: CASSLHVGVEIDEQFF. The CDR3 region has the DNA TGTGCCAGCAGCTTGCACGTGGGGGTAGAAATCGACGAGCAGTTCTTC.